A selection of T cell receptor beta chains follows, all from one sample in a study of blood T cell repertoires in COVID-19. Sequencing was performed with immunoSEQ multiplex PCR; in TCRdb, only in-frame clones are kept and a portion is missing. The sample consists of some 80,000 clones, 85% to 90% of them appearing once. Source material: peripheral blood. The receptor source for this set is a human donor in a cohort sampled during active COVID-19. Both conserved end residues are trimmed from each CDR3. Fields, in order: D gene, J gene, V gene, clone size, CDR3 protein. D genes are given only for firm matches. Rows may omit the clone size; those that give it use once, few, many or a size class.

>-|TRBJ1-1|TRBV21-1|-
ASSIGGTEAF
>TRBD2|TRBJ2-2|TRBV27|-
ASSFGLAVPGELF
>TRBD1|TRBJ1-1|TRBV5-8|-
ASSSGTGAEAF
>-|TRBJ2-1|TRBV18|medium-sized
ASSPLGGQSSYNEQF
>-|TRBJ2-5|TRBV29-1|-
SVEGGMH
>-|TRBJ2-7|TRBV25-1|-
ASSARYEQY
>-|TRBJ2-7|TRBV19|-
ASSTLSRAAQY
>TRBD2|TRBJ2-6|TRBV5-1|-
ASRPGAEVRGDSGANVLT
>-|TRBJ1-4|TRBV19|-
ASSTQGFNEKLF
>TRBD1|TRBJ2-7|TRBV10-1|-
ASSEGLGQGNPYEQY
>TRBD2|TRBJ2-2|TRBV7-9|-
ASSFDSGTNTGELF
>-|TRBJ1-2|TRBV5-6|-
ASSLSGQAYGYT
>TRBD2|TRBJ2-7|TRBV5-1|-
ASSLNERGLSYEQY
>TRBD1|TRBJ2-5|TRBV5-5|-
ASSRVGQGARETQY
>-|TRBJ2-7|TRBV9|-
ASSVSPEGTYEQY
>-|TRBJ1-1|TRBV11-2|-
ASSSYRQNTEAF
>TRBD1|TRBJ1-3|TRBV28|-
ASSFTGTGAGNTIY
>TRBD1|TRBJ1-2|TRBV7-6|few
ASSLDTGGYGYT
>-|TRBJ2-1|TRBV18|-
ASSPRGGGGAYNEQF
>-|TRBJ2-6|TRBV3-1/TRBV3-2|few
ASGKAGFRSGANVLT
>TRBD2|TRBJ2-3|TRBV7-2|-
AIALLAGEGGRTDTQY
>-|TRBJ2-1|TRBV5-1|-
ASSLGSSTYNEQF
>-|TRBJ1-3|TRBV28|-
ASSLRGVGNTIY
>TRBD2|TRBJ2-7|TRBV11-2|-
ASRSGTSGYEQY
>TRBD1|TRBJ1-1|TRBV27|once
ASSLYPGQGAEAF
>-|TRBJ1-6|TRBV6-6|-
ASRTGGSPLH
>TRBD1|TRBJ1-2|TRBV10-3|-
AISDDDRVGYT
>-|TRBJ2-7|TRBV21-1|-
ASSKELAGGEQY
>TRBD2|TRBJ2-5|TRBV29-1|-
SAWTSVETQY
>-|TRBJ1-1|TRBV19|-
ASSIRPGLNTEAF
>-|TRBJ1-2|TRBV15|-
ATSRGGVGYGYT
>TRBD1|TRBJ2-2|TRBV27|-
ASSATLRDRVKELF
>TRBD1|TRBJ1-5|TRBV19|-
ASSIVFGQGDQPQH
>-|TRBJ1-2|TRBV28|-
ASMAANYGYT
>-|TRBJ2-4|TRBV4-1|-
ASSPTTRGWRQNIQY
>-|TRBJ2-2|TRBV27|-
ASSLSPAANTGELF
>-|TRBJ2-5|TRBV24-1|-
ATSGRDKQETQY
>TRBD2|TRBJ2-7|TRBV3-1/TRBV3-2|-
ASSQDRLAGSYEQY